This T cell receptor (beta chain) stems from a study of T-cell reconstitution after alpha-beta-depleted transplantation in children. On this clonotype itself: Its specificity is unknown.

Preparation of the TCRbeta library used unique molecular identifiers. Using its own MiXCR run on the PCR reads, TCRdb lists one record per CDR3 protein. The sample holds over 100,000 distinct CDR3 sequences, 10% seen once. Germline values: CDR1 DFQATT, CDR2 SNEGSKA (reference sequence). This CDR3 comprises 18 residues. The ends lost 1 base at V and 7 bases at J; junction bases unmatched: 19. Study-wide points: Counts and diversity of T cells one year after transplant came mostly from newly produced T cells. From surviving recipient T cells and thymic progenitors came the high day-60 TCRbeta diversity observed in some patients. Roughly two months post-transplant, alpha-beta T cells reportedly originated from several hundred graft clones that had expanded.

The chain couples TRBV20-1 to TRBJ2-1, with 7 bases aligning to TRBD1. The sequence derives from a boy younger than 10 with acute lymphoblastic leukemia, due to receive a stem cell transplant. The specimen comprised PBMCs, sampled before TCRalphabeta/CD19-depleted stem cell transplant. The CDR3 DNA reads TGCAGTGCTAGAGGTGGGAGTAAGGGGGCGGGCGGATTTAATGAGCAGTTCTTC. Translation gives CSARGGSKGAGGFNEQFF.